The T cell receptor (beta chain) under discussion was sequenced for a study of identifying expanded T cells in peripheral blood. Healthy donors had no documented immune events, such as infections, while sampled. General study points: Approximately two-week clone count variance significantly increased as total template count grew. Differentially abundant clones: around 1.1 between replicates, around 16 at two to three weeks, roughly 18 at four.

From germline, CDR1 is SGHRS and CDR2 YFSETQ. This CDR3 has 16 amino acids. With V trimmed by 0 bases and J by 6 bases, 10 bases remained unmatched. As to this clone: The target antigen is unknown.

The assay was immunoSEQ multiplex PCR, and TCRdb's table has in-frame clones only and misses some. Here the sample spans about 52,000 clones, 82% being singletons. Sequencing was carried out using blood. The receptor was derived from a person aged 18 to 69 in good health. This sequence joins TRBV5-1 and TRBJ2-7, with 9 bases that match TRBD1. CDR3 loop: CASSLAEGTGTGEQYF. The CDR3 DNA follows: TGCGCCAGCAGCTTGGCCGAGGGGACAGGGACAGGCGAGCAGTACTTC.